The following is a T cell receptor beta chain sequence with its context. Its antigen is still unknown. Base qualities are not provided; no much larger clone lies one nucleotide away. CDR3 length: 12 amino acids, cysteine to phenylalanine. This entry keeps only the CDR3 DNA: 36 bases, framed from base 1. The germline V gene encodes CDR1 MDHEN and CDR2 SYDVKM. V drops 2 bases and J drops 8 bases, leaving 9 bases in between. The sample originates from a study of graft-versus-host responses after intestinal transplantation (dated by TCRdb to the early 2020s). As for the study more broadly: The transplants that recipients got were multivisceral, liver-intestinal, or isolated intestinal. A peak of at least 4% donor T cells among recipient peripheral blood mononuclear cells was the definition used for donor T cell macrochimerism. Anti-thymocyte globulin induction was given to all recipients, followed by maintenance tacrolimus and steroids for about 3 years. Of the 20 to 30 intestinal transplant recipients enrolled in the cohort, one of whom was a retransplant, a few patients without pretransplant specimens were excluded. Rather than being sequenced by the commercial service, samples from three later patients were sequenced in-house on an Illumina MiSeq and processed with MiXCR. Alloreactive clones were identified by sequencing pre-transplant mixed lymphocyte reaction products and comparing these products with unstimulated pre-transplant donor and recipient T cells. After intestinal transplantation, graft-versus-host and host-versus-graft alloreactive T cell clones in the graft, circulation and bone marrow were tracked using bulk TCR-beta CDR3 sequencing.

Receptor libraries were prepared by the immunoSEQ multiplex PCR assay. High-throughput TCR-beta CDR3 sequencing of genomic DNA from most patients was performed by Adaptive Biotechnologies. On the authors' methods: TCR sequencing data were retrieved from Adaptive's ImmunoSEQ software for 15 to 20 patients, whereas three other patients were processed with MiXCR and VDJtools. Because the origin of CDR3 nucleotide sequences shared between donor and recipient could not be assigned, those sequences were removed. To count as alloreactive, a clone needed at least 2-fold expansion over unstimulated cells and a minimum CFSE-low frequency of 0.002% (template counts) or 0.001% (read counts). Mappable clones were those detected in sequenced pre-transplant spleen, lymph node, or MLR CFSE-low populations of the donor or recipient. The cumulative frequency of alloreactive clones was calculated as a percentage of all sequences, weighted by copy number. Entries here come from immuneACCESS through TCRdb and include only in-frame sequences with V and J called. Some clones fail to appear in such tables; in the studies checked, an unresolved V gene covers under half of the shortfall, and the cause of the remainder is unknown. V and J calls and clone size are given by that table; D and trimming were obtained from the DNA. In all, the sample holds approximately 60,000 clones, and under 90% of those were seen once. The ten top clones hold around 1.7% of the sample.

To isolate intraepithelial and lamina propria lymphocytes from graft specimens, dithiothreitol, EDTA incubations and collagenase D digestion were used. Serial intestinal graft biopsy specimens collected up to 600 days after transplant underwent bulk TCR-beta sequencing. Findings and caveats that apply to the study as a whole: Early after transplant, peak levels of circulating GvH clones were associated with declines in HvG clones. In patients with donor T cell macrochimerism, the allografts had high GvH to HvG T cell clonal ratios. Conclusions were limited by the relatively low number and heterogeneity of intestinal transplant patients. GvH clones were detected in recipient bone marrow, and some appeared earlier in ileal mucosa or blood, consistent with an intestinal mucosal origin.

The V gene is TRBV28 and the J gene is TRBJ1-2; a weak D assignment points to TRBD1 (5 bases agree). Sequenced here: ileum tissue, sampled approximately 56 weeks after transplant. The receptor's source is a human patient who received an intestinal transplant, so some T cells may come from the graft donor. The CDR3 protein: CASSLRGGGYTF. The DNA is as follows: TGTGCCAGCAGTTTAAGGGGCGGAGGCTACACCTTC.